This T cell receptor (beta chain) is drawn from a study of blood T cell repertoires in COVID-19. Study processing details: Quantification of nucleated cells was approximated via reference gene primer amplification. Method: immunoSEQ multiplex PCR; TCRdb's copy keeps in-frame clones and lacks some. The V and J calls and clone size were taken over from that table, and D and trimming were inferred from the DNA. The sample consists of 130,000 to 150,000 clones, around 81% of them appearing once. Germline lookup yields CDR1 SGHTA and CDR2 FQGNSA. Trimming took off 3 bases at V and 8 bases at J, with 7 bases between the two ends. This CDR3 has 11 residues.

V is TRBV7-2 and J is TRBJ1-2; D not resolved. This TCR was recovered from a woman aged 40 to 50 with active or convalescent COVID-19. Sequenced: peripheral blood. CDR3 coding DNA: TGTGCCAGCAGCTTCCTCTCGGGCTACACCTTC. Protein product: CASSFLSGYTF.